Described below is a single T cell receptor (beta chain) sequence and its context. V dropped 0 bases and J dropped 4; count of bases not matched to a gene: 8. Germline V gives CDR1 GTSNPN, CDR2 SVGIG (reference sequence). The CDR3 length is 15 residues. The sample originates from a study of T-cell reconstitution after alpha-beta-depleted transplantation in children. Construction of the TCRbeta library involved unique molecular identifiers. Each CDR3 protein gets one entry after TCRdb re-called the PCR reads with MiXCR. This sample carries about 500,000 distinct CDR3 sequences, 30% to 35% of them seen once, and the ten largest clones take 2% to 3%.

The sequencing here drew on PBMCs from the stem cell graft donor, taken from the stem cell graft. The chain carries TRBV30 and TRBJ1-1, with 7 bases matching TRBD1. The source of this sequence is a human donor who donated a stem cell graft to a child with aplastic anemia. DNA of the CDR3: TGTGCCTGGAGTGTGTCGACAGGGAGCGGCACTGAAGCTTTCTTT. Encoded protein: CAWSVSTGSGTEAFF. The whole variable domain, filled in from reference TRBV30 and TRBJ1-1, reads SQTIHQWPATLVQPVGSPLSLECTVEGTSNPNLYWYRQAAGRGLQLLFYSVGIGQISSEVPQNLSASRPQDRQFILSSKKLLLSDSGFYLCAWSVSTGSGTEAFFGQGTRLTVV.